This T cell receptor (beta chain) is from a study of post-analysis software for immune sequencing data. Overall study context: As for disease course, relapsing-remitting, secondary progressive and progressive-relapsing multiple sclerosis were all included. Whole-study results and caveats: With F measure, samples from one preparation batch clustered together strongly. Significantly lower normalized Chao1 diversity was found in patients with multiple sclerosis relative to controls. Patients carried four or five TRBV segments more frequently than controls did, and TRBV5-6, TRBV5-1 and TRBV20-1 were among them.

CDR1 and CDR2 (germline): SGDLS, YYNGEE. CDR3 size: 17 residues. Prepared TCR beta cDNA libraries contained unique molecular identifiers. cDNA molecules numbering roughly 500,000 came from approximately 0.91 to 9.4 million T cells. TCRdb re-analysed the PCR reads in MiXCR, keeping a single row per CDR3 protein. Found here are 150,000 to 200,000 distinct CDR3 sequences, roughly 30% of them singletons; the top ten hold about 1.4%. Details on this clonotype: Its target is unknown. Germline is not matched at one junction end, which may reflect a read error.

The specimen sequenced was blood. The TCR sequence derives from a girl aged 5-17 years with multiple sclerosis. This sequence joins TRBV9 and TRBJ1-1; D might be TRBD1 (5 bases). CDR3 bases: TGTGCCAGCAGCGGTAGCCCCGGATGGGGGGAGGACACTGACGCTTTCTTT. It specifies CASSGSPGWGEDTDAFF.